This TCR beta chain came from a study of technical replicates of blood from a few donors. Repertoires were generated with immunoSEQ multiplex PCR, while TCRdb's copy carries only in-frame clones and drops some. The table records over 10,000 clones, around 75% of them present only once. J lost 9 bases, V lost 5 bases, and 9 bases had no gene match. Germline CDR1 SGHAT, CDR2 FQNNGV. The CDR3 loop spans 13 amino acids. This TCR was recovered from a human donor in good health. The sample taken for sequencing was PBMCs. The gene calls are TRBV11-2 and TRBJ2-7; 8 bases are shared with TRBD2. The CDR3 is CASSNGGRSGQYF. CDR3 nucleotides: TGTGCCAGCAGCAACGGCGGGAGGTCCGGGCAGTACTTC.